This entry lists 9 T cell receptor beta chains sequenced from one sample in a study of prognosis after radiotherapy for stage I lung cancer. Genomic DNA yielded TCR beta CDR3, amplified by two-round multiplex PCR. Used in first-round PCR were primers specific to each TRBV and TRBJ gene. TCRdb re-called the multiplex PCR reads through MiXCR, storing one row per CDR3 protein. The data hold around 20,000 distinct CDR3 sequences, with 55% observed a single time. Sample: PBMCs, taken before or after stereotactic body radiation therapy (not recorded which). These receptor sequences come from a donor aged 50 or older with non-small cell lung cancer.

The chain is built from TRBV25-1 and TRBJ2-1, with D perhaps being TRBD1 or TRBD2 (5 bases each). Trimming stripped 3 bases from V and 7 bases from J, with 10 bases between. Germline-derived CDR1 and CDR2 are MGHDK and SYGVNS. This CDR3 spans 13 amino acids. The CDR3 nucleotides read TGTGCCAGCAGTGACGAGGGGTGGAATGAGCAGTTCTTC. Amino acids: CASSDEGWNEQFF.

This clonotype was counted a single time. This rearrangement joins TRBV7-9 to TRBJ2-1, with TRBD2 matching over 9 bases. Germline-derived CDR1 and CDR2 are SEHNR and FQNEAQ (reference sequence). V shed 7 bases and J 5 bases; nucleotides not matched to a gene: 18. This CDR3 contains 18 residues. In nucleotides, the CDR3 is TGTGCCAGCACTCTGGAGTTGTGGACTAGCGTGACTCACAATGAGCAGTTCTTC. It yields the protein CASTLELWTSVTHNEQFF.

The V call is TRBV28, the J call TRBJ1-3; D may be TRBD1 (6 bases). V was trimmed by 2 bases and J by 0 bases, leaving 14 bases between them. Per germline, CDR1 MDHEN and CDR2 SYDVKM. This CDR3 contains 17 residues. This CDR3 is CASSLVPGEVSGNTIYF. CDR3 DNA sequence: TGTGCCAGCAGTTTAGTCCCAGGGGAGGTCTCTGGAAACACCATATATTTT.

To note about this clonotype: A far more abundant clone sits one base away, making this likely a read error. The chain joins TRBV6-8 to TRBJ1-2, with D possibly being TRBD1 (5 bases). The CDR3 totals 18 residues. Trimming took off 5 bases at V and 7 bases at J, with 29 bases between the two ends. Germline values: CDR1 MNHGY, CDR2 SAAAGT. The CDR3 protein is CASSEGVFGTGRLVGYTF. DNA of the CDR3: TGTGCCAGCAGTGAAGGGGTTTTTGGGACGGGGCGCCTGGTTGGCTACACCTTC.

In its sample, this clonotype was seen many times. This sequence joins TRBV9 and TRBJ1-1; D is unresolved. Germline V gene sequence: CDR1 SGDLS, CDR2 YYNGEE. V dropped 0 bases and J dropped 6 bases, with 21 bases sitting between them. CDR3 length equals 17 residues. The CDR3 coding sequence is TGTGCCAGCAGCGTAGCTACAAATCACCGATCGGATGCTGAAGCTTTCTTT. Encoded protein: CASSVATNHRSDAEAFF. Looking up the rest from reference TRBV9 and TRBJ1-1 gives the full variable domain: DSGVTQTPKHLITATGQRVTLRCSPRSGDLSVYWYQQSLDQGLQFLIQYYNGEERAKGNILERFSAQQFPDLHSELNLSSLELGDSALYFCASSVATNHRSDAEAFFGQGTRLTVV.

The chain joins TRBV9 to TRBJ2-3; D is unresolved. The CDR3 covers 14 residues. CDR1 is SGDLS and CDR2 is YYNGEE in the germline V gene. V was clipped by 0 bases and J by 2 bases, with 7 bases between them. In DNA form, the CDR3 reads TGTGCCAGCAGCGTAGGTAGGCTCACAGATACGCAGTATTTT. Encoded protein: CASSVGRLTDTQYF.

There are many counts of this clonotype. The rearrangement uses TRBV5-4 and TRBJ2-2; tentative D call: TRBD1 (6 bases). Trimming took off 6 bases at V and 0 bases at J, with 12 bases between the two ends. The germline V gene encodes CDR1 SGHNT and CDR2 YYREEE (reference sequence). The length of the CDR3 is 15 residues. CDR3 protein: CASTANRANTGELFF. CDR3 DNA sequence: TGTGCCAGCACCGCAAACAGGGCGAACACCGGGGAGCTGTTTTTT.

By its share, this clonotype is medium-sized. This chain connects TRBV27 to TRBJ2-3; no definite D call. The germline V and J ends were trimmed by 4 bases and 0 bases, with 8 bases remaining between them. CDR3 length: 14 residues. In germline, CDR1 is MNHEY, CDR2 SMNVEV (reference sequence). The CDR3 here is CASSSRISTDTQYF. For the CDR3, the DNA is TGTGCCAGCAGTTCGAGGATTAGCACAGATACGCAGTATTTT.

In this sample, this clonotype is medium-sized. The V gene is TRBV19, the J gene TRBJ1-6, with D unresolved. V lost 7 bases to trimming and J lost 10 bases, with 17 bases between them. This CDR3 spans 14 amino acids. Germline CDR1 and CDR2: LNHDA and SQIVND (reference sequence). This CDR3 reads CASTQVVASSPLHF. The CDR3 DNA is TGTGCCAGTACTCAAGTGGTTGCTAGCTCACCCCTCCACTTT.